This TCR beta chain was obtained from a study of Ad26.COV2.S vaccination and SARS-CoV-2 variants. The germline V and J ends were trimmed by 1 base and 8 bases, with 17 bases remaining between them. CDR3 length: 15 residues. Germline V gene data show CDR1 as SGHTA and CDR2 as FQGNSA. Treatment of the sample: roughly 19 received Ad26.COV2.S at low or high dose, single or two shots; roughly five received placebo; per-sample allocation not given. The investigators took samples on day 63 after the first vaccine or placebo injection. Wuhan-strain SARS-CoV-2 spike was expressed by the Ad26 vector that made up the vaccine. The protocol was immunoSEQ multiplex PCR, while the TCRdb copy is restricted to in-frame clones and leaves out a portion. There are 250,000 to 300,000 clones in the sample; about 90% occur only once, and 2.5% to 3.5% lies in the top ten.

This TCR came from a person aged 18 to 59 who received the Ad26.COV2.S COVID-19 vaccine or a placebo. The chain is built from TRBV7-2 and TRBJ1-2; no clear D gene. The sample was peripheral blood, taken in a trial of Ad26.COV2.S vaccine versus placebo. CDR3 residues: CASSLVDTPPQGYTF. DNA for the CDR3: TGTGCCAGCAGCTTAGTTGACACTCCACCCCAGGGCTACACCTTC.